In this sample, the clone carrying this T cell receptor (beta chain) turned up a few times. The antigen is unknown. Germline loops: CDR1 KGHSH, CDR2 LQKENI. This CDR3 comprises 13 residues. The V end lost 4 bases, the J end lost 6 bases, and 7 bases lay between the germline ends. The data belong to a study of response to subunit inactivated influenza vaccine. Broader study findings: There was a suggestion from the authors that each seasonal influenza vaccination recruits few new T cells.

TCRdb re-derived calls from the RT-PCR reads in MiXCR, one entry per CDR3 protein. Here the sample spans over 150,000 distinct CDR3 sequences, 14% being singletons. The material was CD8+ T cells sorted from PBMCs, obtained around 5 days after vaccination. The V call is TRBV18, the J call TRBJ1-6; D is undetermined. The origin of this receptor is a man aged 45-60 years who received an inactivated influenza vaccine. The CDR3: CASSHETNSPLHF. The CDR3 DNA sequence: TGTGCCAGCTCACACGAGACTAATTCACCCCTCCACTTT.